This TCR beta chain was identified in a study of T-cell memory formation after mild COVID-19. Study-wide findings and caveats: CD4+ contracting clones lay mainly in CM and EM, CD8+ ones in EMRA.

Trimming left V 3 bases short and J 5 bases short, with 4 bases between. The CDR3 sequence is 12 residues long. Germline V gene sequence: CDR1 SGHVS, CDR2 FNYEAQ. TCRdb redid the calling of the 5' RACE reads with MiXCR, one entry per CDR3 protein. The sample gives under 200,000 distinct CDR3 sequences, around a third of which show up once; around 13% is in the top ten. Concerning this clonotype itself: Its target is not known.

The material sequenced was PBMCs or a T cell subset sorted from them (not recorded which). The clonotype comes from an adult woman who had mild COVID-19 (a few samples of this study predate the infection). Cell type and time point are not known. The rearrangement uses TRBV7-6 and TRBJ2-2; D is unresolved. The DNA of the CDR3 is TGTGCCAGCAGCTTCGAAACCGGGGAGCTGTTTTTT. This encodes CASSFETGELFF.